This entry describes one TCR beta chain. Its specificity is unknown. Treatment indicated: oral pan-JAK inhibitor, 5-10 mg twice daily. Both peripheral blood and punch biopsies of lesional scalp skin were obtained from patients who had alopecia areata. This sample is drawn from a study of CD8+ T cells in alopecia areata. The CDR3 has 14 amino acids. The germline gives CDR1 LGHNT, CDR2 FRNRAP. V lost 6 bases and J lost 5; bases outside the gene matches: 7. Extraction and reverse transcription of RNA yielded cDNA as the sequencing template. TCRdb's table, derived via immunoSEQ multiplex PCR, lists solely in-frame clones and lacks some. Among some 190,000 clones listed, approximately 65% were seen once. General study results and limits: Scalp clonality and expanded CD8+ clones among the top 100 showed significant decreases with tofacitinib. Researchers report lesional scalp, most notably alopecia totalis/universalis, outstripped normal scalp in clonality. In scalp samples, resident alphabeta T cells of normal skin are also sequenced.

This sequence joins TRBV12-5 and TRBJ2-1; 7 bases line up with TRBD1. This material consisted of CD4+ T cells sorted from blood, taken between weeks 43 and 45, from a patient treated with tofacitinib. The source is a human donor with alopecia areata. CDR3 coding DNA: TGTGCTAGTGGACAGGGGACGGTGAACAATGAGCAGTTCTTC. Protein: CASGQGTVNNEQFF.